This T cell receptor beta chain is drawn from a study of OX40 agonist ivuxolimab in advanced cancers. Study-level information: Prior anti-PD-1, anti-PD-L1 or anti-CTLA-4 therapy was allowed; approximately 40% had some.

J was trimmed by 8 bases and V by 4 bases; bases with no gene match: 7. The germline V gene encodes CDR1 MGHRA and CDR2 YSYEKL. The CDR3 has 13 amino acids. About this clone: Its antigen is still unknown.

Libraries were prepared by immunoSEQ multiplex PCR; TCRdb keeps only in-frame clonotypes and omits some of them. This table has 15,000 to 25,000 clones, approximately 83% appearing once. Findings and caveats of the study: In the expanded peripheral T cells, antigen specificity was never determined.

The source was CD4+ or CD8+ T cells sorted from blood, collected in a trial of the OX40 agonist ivuxolimab. The receptor's source is an adult with an advanced solid tumor such as melanoma, head and neck, liver or kidney cancer. The chain employs TRBV4-1 and TRBJ1-2, with 7 positions matching TRBD1. The CDR3, as DNA: TGCGCCAGCAGCCCTGAGGGGGCGCGGGGCTACACCTTC. Translation: CASSPEGARGYTF.